A selection of T cell receptor beta chains follows, all from one sample in a study of T cells after yellow fever vaccination. Each CDR3 protein is one row after TCRdb ran MiXCR on the 5' RACE reads. In the table there are a few hundred thousand distinct CDR3 sequences, around 7% of which are singletons. The sequences come from CD4+ T cells sorted from PBMCs, collected 15 days after the yellow fever booster vaccination. All receptors derive from a young man who received the YFV17D yellow fever vaccine. CDR3s include the opening cysteine and the closing phenylalanine or tryptophan. Fields, in order: V gene, J gene, clone size, D gene, CDR3 DNA, CDR3 protein. A D gene is named only where the DNA matches it firmly. Size tells how often a clone was seen (once, few, many) or the class of an expanded clone, and some rows leave it out.

v_call: TRBV20-1; j_call: TRBJ2-7; clone_size: NA; d_call: TRBD1; cdr3_nt: TGCAGTGACCGGGACAGGGGACTCCTGCGGGCCTCGGACCCCTCCTACGAGCAGTACTTC; cdr3_aa: CSDRDRGLLRASDPSYEQYF
v_call: TRBV5-5; j_call: TRBJ2-3; clone_size: few; d_call: NA; cdr3_nt: TGTGCCAGCAGCCTCCGGGCCATCACAGATACGCAGTATTTT; cdr3_aa: CASSLRAITDTQYF
v_call: TRBV20-1; j_call: TRBJ2-7; clone_size: few; d_call: NA; cdr3_nt: TGCAGTGCCAGACCAGGGGTTAACGAGCAGTACTTC; cdr3_aa: CSARPGVNEQYF
v_call: TRBV29-1; j_call: TRBJ2-1; clone_size: many; d_call: TRBD1; cdr3_nt: TGCAGCGGATGGGACAGGGGCAATGAGCAGTTCTTC; cdr3_aa: CSGWDRGNEQFF
v_call: TRBV20-1; j_call: TRBJ2-2; clone_size: NA; d_call: TRBD1; cdr3_nt: TGCAGACCAGACAGGGTGCACACCGGGGAGCTGTTTTTT; cdr3_aa: CRPDRVHTGELFF
v_call: TRBV5-1; j_call: TRBJ2-1; clone_size: NA; d_call: NA; cdr3_nt: TGCGCCAGCAGCTTGGCCGAGGGCAATTCCTACAATGAGCAGTTCTTC; cdr3_aa: CASSLAEGNSYNEQFF
v_call: TRBV7-2; j_call: TRBJ1-3; clone_size: many; d_call: NA; cdr3_nt: TGTGCCAGCAGCTTAGGCGGGACAAACTCTGGAAACACCATATATTTT; cdr3_aa: CASSLGGTNSGNTIYF
v_call: TRBV6-2/TRBV6-3; j_call: TRBJ2-3; clone_size: NA; d_call: NA; cdr3_nt: TGTGCCAGCACTCAACATGTTCTAGTTGGACTGGATACGCAGTATTTT; cdr3_aa: CASTQHVLVGLDTQYF
v_call: TRBV5-1; j_call: TRBJ2-7; clone_size: many; d_call: TRBD1; cdr3_nt: TGCGCCAGCAGCCAGGGACAGGGGTGGAACGAGCAGTACTTC; cdr3_aa: CASSQGQGWNEQYF
v_call: TRBV20-1; j_call: TRBJ1-4; clone_size: NA; d_call: NA; cdr3_nt: TGCAGTGCTACCGAGGGGCCTAATGAAAAACTGTTTTTT; cdr3_aa: CSATEGPNEKLFF
v_call: TRBV7-8; j_call: TRBJ2-2; clone_size: NA; d_call: NA; cdr3_nt: TGTGACAGCAGCTTAGTCACCGGGGAGCTGTTTTTT; cdr3_aa: CDSSLVTGELFF
v_call: TRBV7-9; j_call: TRBJ1-4; clone_size: many; d_call: NA; cdr3_nt: TGTGCCAGCAGCCGGGACCGCGGAACGGAAAAACTGTTTTTT; cdr3_aa: CASSRDRGTEKLFF
v_call: TRBV12-3/TRBV12-4; j_call: TRBJ2-3; clone_size: many; d_call: TRBD2; cdr3_nt: TGTGCCAGCACCCAAGCGGGATCCCCTGCTAGGCAGTATTTT; cdr3_aa: CASTQAGSPARQYF
v_call: TRBV19; j_call: TRBJ1-1; clone_size: NA; d_call: NA; cdr3_nt: TGTGCCAGTAATGGGGACCTTAGGACTGAAGCTTTCTTT; cdr3_aa: CASNGDLRTEAFF
v_call: TRBV7-9; j_call: TRBJ2-7; clone_size: NA; d_call: NA; cdr3_nt: TGTGCCAGCAGCTTAGGGGGGGTCTCGGCAGGCGACTTC; cdr3_aa: CASSLGGVSAGDF
v_call: TRBV18; j_call: TRBJ2-2; clone_size: NA; d_call: TRBD2; cdr3_nt: TGTGCCAGCTCACCTAGACTAGCGCAAAGTGGGACCGGGGAGCTGTTTTTT; cdr3_aa: CASSPRLAQSGTGELFF
v_call: TRBV28; j_call: TRBJ2-1; clone_size: NA; d_call: NA; cdr3_nt: TGTGCCAGCAGGGGACTCTACAATGAGCAGTTCTTC; cdr3_aa: CASRGLYNEQFF
v_call: TRBV28; j_call: TRBJ2-7; clone_size: many; d_call: TRBD1; cdr3_nt: TGTGCCAGCAGAAGGACAGGGGGCTATAACGAGCAGTACTTC; cdr3_aa: CASRRTGGYNEQYF
v_call: TRBV13; j_call: TRBJ2-1; clone_size: many; d_call: NA; cdr3_nt: TGTGCCAGCAGCCTTCGAAACAGGGGAGGCTACAATGAGCAGTTCTTC; cdr3_aa: CASSLRNRGGYNEQFF
v_call: TRBV7-9; j_call: TRBJ2-1; clone_size: NA; d_call: NA; cdr3_nt: TGTGCCAGCAGCTTAAACCCCCCGGTCTGGCTCAATGAGCAGTTCTTC; cdr3_aa: CASSLNPPVWLNEQFF
v_call: TRBV6-5; j_call: TRBJ1-3; clone_size: NA; d_call: TRBD1; cdr3_nt: TGTGCCAGCAGTTATAGGGGGCCTGGAAACACCATATATTTT; cdr3_aa: CASSYRGPGNTIYF
v_call: TRBV7-7; j_call: TRBJ2-5; clone_size: few; d_call: TRBD1; cdr3_nt: TGTGCTAGCAGCCCGGACAGGGGGACAGAGACCCAGTACTTC; cdr3_aa: CASSPDRGTETQYF
v_call: TRBV11-1; j_call: TRBJ2-5; clone_size: few; d_call: NA; cdr3_nt: TGTGCCAGCAGCTTTTCCACGACAGGGAGGCGACCCCAAGAGACCCAGTACTTC; cdr3_aa: CASSFSTTGRRPQETQYF
v_call: TRBV20-1; j_call: TRBJ2-4; clone_size: once; d_call: TRBD2; cdr3_nt: TGCAGTGCTAGCCGGCTAGCGGGTAAAAACATTCAGTACTTC; cdr3_aa: CSASRLAGKNIQYF
v_call: TRBV7-6; j_call: TRBJ2-5; clone_size: few; d_call: NA; cdr3_nt: TGTGCCAGCAGCCGGGACTCCGGGACCCAGTACTTC; cdr3_aa: CASSRDSGTQYF
v_call: TRBV20-1; j_call: TRBJ1-5; clone_size: NA; d_call: NA; cdr3_nt: TGCAGTGCTAGGGCAATAGTCGGGGATCAGCCCCAGCATTTT; cdr3_aa: CSARAIVGDQPQHF
v_call: TRBV7-2; j_call: TRBJ2-1; clone_size: NA; d_call: NA; cdr3_nt: TGTGCCAGCAGCTTGGCCCAGGCGGGGCGCGAGCAGTTCTTC; cdr3_aa: CASSLAQAGREQFF
v_call: TRBV6-4; j_call: TRBJ2-1; clone_size: few; d_call: TRBD1; cdr3_nt: TGTGCCAGCAACCTACAGGGGGGTCTCTACAATGAGCAGTTCTTC; cdr3_aa: CASNLQGGLYNEQFF
v_call: TRBV6-1; j_call: TRBJ2-7; clone_size: many; d_call: NA; cdr3_nt: TGTGCCAGCAGCCGCCGGGACACAACCTACGAGCAGTACTTC; cdr3_aa: CASSRRDTTYEQYF
v_call: TRBV20-1; j_call: TRBJ2-5; clone_size: NA; d_call: NA; cdr3_nt: TGCAGTGCGGAGGGAGGAGTCTCGGTTTCCCAGTACTTC; cdr3_aa: CSAEGGVSVSQYF
v_call: TRBV7-2; j_call: TRBJ2-2; clone_size: few; d_call: TRBD2; cdr3_nt: TGTGCCAGCAGCCAAGCCCGACTAGCGGGAGGGGCCGGGGAGCTGTTTTTT; cdr3_aa: CASSQARLAGGAGELFF
v_call: TRBV7-9; j_call: TRBJ2-7; clone_size: once; d_call: NA; cdr3_nt: TGTGCCAGCAGCTTGGGTGGACTCGGCCGATACGAGCAGTACTTC; cdr3_aa: CASSLGGLGRYEQYF
v_call: TRBV14; j_call: TRBJ2-2; clone_size: few; d_call: NA; cdr3_nt: TGTGCCAGCAGCCCACAGGCGCTGAACACCGGGGAGCTGTTTTTT; cdr3_aa: CASSPQALNTGELFF
v_call: TRBV20-1; j_call: TRBJ2-3; clone_size: many; d_call: TRBD1; cdr3_nt: TGCAGTGCTAGAGTCCAGGGACAGGGGATGTATACGCAGTATTTT; cdr3_aa: CSARVQGQGMYTQYF
v_call: TRBV5-1; j_call: TRBJ2-3; clone_size: many; d_call: NA; cdr3_nt: TGCGCCAGCAGCTTGGACAACACAGATACGCAGTATTTT; cdr3_aa: CASSLDNTDTQYF
v_call: TRBV5-1; j_call: TRBJ1-1; clone_size: few; d_call: NA; cdr3_nt: TGCGCCAGCAGCTTGGTCCTCGACACTGAAGCTTTCTTT; cdr3_aa: CASSLVLDTEAFF
v_call: TRBV29-1; j_call: TRBJ1-4; clone_size: many; d_call: NA; cdr3_nt: TGCAGCGTTGAAAAATTGGGTTCAACTAATGAAAAACTGTTTTTT; cdr3_aa: CSVEKLGSTNEKLFF
v_call: TRBV7-2; j_call: TRBJ2-7; clone_size: few; d_call: NA; cdr3_nt: TGTGCCAGCAGCTCACCCTTAGGAGTGTCCTACGAGCAGTACTTC; cdr3_aa: CASSSPLGVSYEQYF
v_call: TRBV20-1; j_call: TRBJ2-3; clone_size: many; d_call: NA; cdr3_nt: TGCAGTGCTAGAGATGGAGATACGCAGTATTTT; cdr3_aa: CSARDGDTQYF
v_call: TRBV25-1; j_call: TRBJ2-2; clone_size: few; d_call: NA; cdr3_nt: TGTGCCAGCAGGAACACCGGGGAGCTGTTTTTT; cdr3_aa: CASRNTGELFF
v_call: TRBV30; j_call: TRBJ2-3; clone_size: many; d_call: NA; cdr3_nt: TGTGCCTGGAGTGAAGGAAATACAGATACGCAGTATTTT; cdr3_aa: CAWSEGNTDTQYF
v_call: TRBV12-3/TRBV12-4; j_call: TRBJ2-3; clone_size: many; d_call: NA; cdr3_nt: TGTGCCAGCAGTCCTATTAGGGATACGCAGTATTTT; cdr3_aa: CASSPIRDTQYF
v_call: TRBV7-9; j_call: TRBJ1-4; clone_size: NA; d_call: TRBD1; cdr3_nt: TGTGCCAGCAGCTCCGGGACAGCTACTAATGAAAAACTGTTTTTT; cdr3_aa: CASSSGTATNEKLFF
v_call: TRBV7-6; j_call: TRBJ2-7; clone_size: many; d_call: NA; cdr3_nt: TGTGCCAGCAGCCCGTTTGTTGCCTCCTACGAGCAGTACTTC; cdr3_aa: CASSPFVASYEQYF
v_call: TRBV30; j_call: TRBJ1-5; clone_size: NA; d_call: NA; cdr3_nt: TGTGCCTGGAGTCCACAGGGACAGCCCCAGCATTTT; cdr3_aa: CAWSPQGQPQHF
v_call: TRBV5-1; j_call: TRBJ2-3; clone_size: NA; d_call: NA; cdr3_nt: TGCGCCAGCAGCCTAAGGAGGGCAGATACGCAGTATTTT; cdr3_aa: CASSLRRADTQYF
v_call: TRBV20-1; j_call: TRBJ2-3; clone_size: NA; d_call: TRBD2; cdr3_nt: TGCAGTGCTAGTTGGTTGGGGACTAGCGAATATTTT; cdr3_aa: CSASWLGTSEYF
v_call: TRBV10-3; j_call: TRBJ2-1; clone_size: many; d_call: TRBD2; cdr3_nt: TGTGCCATCAGATCCGGGACTACCAACAATGAGCAGTTCTTC; cdr3_aa: CAIRSGTTNNEQFF
v_call: TRBV6-1; j_call: TRBJ2-1; clone_size: many; d_call: NA; cdr3_nt: TGTGCCGCCGGACAGTTCTCCTACAATGAGCAGTTCTTC; cdr3_aa: CAAGQFSYNEQFF
v_call: TRBV29-1; j_call: TRBJ2-3; clone_size: many; d_call: NA; cdr3_nt: TGCAGCGTTGAACTCCAGCTCACAGATACGCAGTATTTT; cdr3_aa: CSVELQLTDTQYF
v_call: TRBV19; j_call: TRBJ1-2; clone_size: few; d_call: NA; cdr3_nt: TGTGCCAGTAGAAGACTCTCCAACTATGGCTACACCTTC; cdr3_aa: CASRRLSNYGYTF
v_call: TRBV12-3/TRBV12-4; j_call: TRBJ2-5; clone_size: many; d_call: TRBD1; cdr3_nt: TGTGCCAGCAGCATCGGGACAGGCTGGGGAGAGACCCAGTACTTC; cdr3_aa: CASSIGTGWGETQYF
v_call: TRBV7-2; j_call: TRBJ1-6; clone_size: NA; d_call: TRBD1; cdr3_nt: TGTGCCAGCAGCTTAGGTCCAGGGGGATTTGATTCACCCCTCCACTTT; cdr3_aa: CASSLGPGGFDSPLHF